This T cell receptor beta chain was documented in a study of CD8 T cells in ankylosing spondylitis. Points from the study as a whole: Both synovial fluid and blood in reactive arthritis had previously been reported to carry some motif variants. Within peripheral blood, clones linked to disease were CD8+ and relatively rare. A motif of fewer than ten highly homologous TCR beta variants was seen as apparently characteristic of ankylosing spondylitis blood.

Note on this clonotype: Its antigen remains unknown.

The germline gives CDR1 LNHNV, CDR2 YYDKDF (reference sequence). The CDR3 has 14 amino acids. The junction had 3 bases not matched to a gene; V was cut back by 6 bases and J by 0 bases. Quantitative 5'-RACE with molecular barcodes produced the TCR beta libraries. A single record per CDR3 protein comes from TCRdb applying MiXCR to the 5' RACE reads. The sample yields a few hundred thousand distinct CDR3 sequences, 15% to 20% seen once. The sequence derives from a male donor with ankylosing spondylitis. This chain joins TRBV15 and TRBJ2-7; 9 nucleotides line up with TRBD1. Input material: blood, either unsorted or a sorted T cell fraction (not recorded which). The CDR3 loop reads CATRRDRASYEQYF. The CDR3 coding sequence is TGTGCCACCAGAAGGGACAGGGCCTCCTACGAGCAGTACTTC. The whole variable domain, remainder taken from reference TRBV15 and TRBJ2-7, is DAMVIQNPRYQVTQFGKPVTLSCSQTLNHNVMYWYQQKSSQAPKLLFHYYDKDFNNEADTPDNFQSRRPNTSFCFLDIRSPGLGDTAMYLCATRRDRASYEQYFGPGTRLTVT.